The 6 T cell receptor beta chains given below trace back to one sample, sequenced in a study of identical twins. TCRdb recomputed calls from the 5' RACE reads with MiXCR, one row per CDR3 protein. The sample holds 250,000 or so distinct CDR3 sequences, approximately 8% seen once. The same specimen was also included in a second study, on yellow fever vaccine responses in identical twins.

The sequenced material came from CD8+ T cells sorted from blood. The receptors originated from a young woman in good health.

The table lists this clonotype with a few counts. The chain carries TRBV6-5 and TRBJ2-2, with 8 bases aligning to TRBD1. The V gene's germline CDR1 is MNHEY and CDR2 SVGAGI. Trimming took 2 bases from V and 1 from J; bases not matched to a gene: 3. CDR3 length: 16 residues. The CDR3 loop reads CASSYPGQGNTGELFF. DNA of the CDR3: TGTGCCAGCAGTTACCCCGGACAGGGGAACACCGGGGAGCTGTTTTTT.

The V gene is TRBV4-2, the J gene TRBJ2-1, with D perhaps matching TRBD2 (5 bases). Trimming left V 1 base short and J 0 bases short, with 10 bases between. This CDR3 is built from 16 residues. Germline V gives CDR1 LGHNA, CDR2 YNFKEQ. The DNA for the CDR3 is TGTGCCAGCAGCCAAGCGGTAGGGAGCTCCTACAATGAGCAGTTCTTC. This gives the protein CASSQAVGSSYNEQFF.

This chain connects TRBV6-2 or TRBV6-3 to TRBJ2-7, with 10 nucleotides matching TRBD2. The CDR3 runs to 15 residues. The V and J ends lost 5 bases and 2 bases, in that order; junction bases with no gene match: 6. The germline gives CDR1 MNHEY, CDR2 SVGEGT. As DNA, the CDR3 is TGTGCCAGCAGTAACCTAGCGGGAGAGACCTACGAGCAGTACTTC. This gives the protein CASSNLAGETYEQYF.

In its sample, this clonotype was seen a few times. V usage is TRBV7-9 and J usage is TRBJ2-2; D unresolved. CDR1 is SEHNR, CDR2 FQNEAQ, per germline (reference sequence). The CDR3 extends over 13 amino acids. V lost 8 bases, J lost 7 bases, and 14 bases lay in between. This chain's CDR3 is CASAVAFDGELFF. The CDR3 bases are TGTGCCAGCGCGGTAGCTTTCGACGGGGAGCTGTTTTTT.

This clonotype was counted ten times or more. V usage is TRBV12-3 or TRBV12-4 and J usage is TRBJ1-1; TRBD1 might be the D (5 bases). The CDR3 loop spans 12 amino acids. V lost 7 bases, J lost 6 bases, and 12 bases lay in between. This CDR3 is CASTPRGPEAFF. The DNA for the CDR3 is TGTGCCAGCACCCCTAGGGGCCCTGAAGCTTTCTTT.

This clonotype turned up a few times. The chain uses TRBV10-3 and TRBJ2-3; TRBD2 agrees at 8 bases. The germline V gene has CDR1 ENHRY and CDR2 SYGVKD. The CDR3 runs to 14 residues. V was clipped by 8 bases and J by 2 bases; unmatched bases: 6. CDR3 sequence reads: CAIGASGYTDTQYF. CDR3 nucleotide sequence: TGTGCCATCGGAGCTAGCGGGTACACAGATACGCAGTATTTT.